This T cell receptor beta chain was sequenced in a study of PD-1 blockade in mismatch repair-deficient tumors. Study-wide results and caveats: Tumor-resident clones, often absent from pretreatment blood, expanded after pembrolizumab and then contracted.

All patients were mismatch repair deficient, assessed by either PCR or immunohistochemistry. On this clone itself: Its antigen is as yet unknown.

CDR1 LNHDA and CDR2 SQIVND come from the germline V gene (reference sequence). V was cut by 3 bases and J by 6 bases, with 12 bases left in between. This CDR3 has 14 residues. Generated by immunoSEQ multiplex PCR, the TCRdb table keeps only in-frame clones and is missing some. The sample shows 130,000 or so clones, about 85% of them seen only once. The receptor's source is an adult with mismatch repair-deficient cancer. The V call is TRBV19, the J call TRBJ1-5; the D gene is possibly TRBD1 (5 bases). This material consisted of peripheral blood, taken 44 weeks after starting pembrolizumab. The CDR3 DNA is TGTGCCAGTAGTATTGGGACTTCGAGTCAGCCCCAGCATTTT. Translation: CASSIGTSSQPQHF.